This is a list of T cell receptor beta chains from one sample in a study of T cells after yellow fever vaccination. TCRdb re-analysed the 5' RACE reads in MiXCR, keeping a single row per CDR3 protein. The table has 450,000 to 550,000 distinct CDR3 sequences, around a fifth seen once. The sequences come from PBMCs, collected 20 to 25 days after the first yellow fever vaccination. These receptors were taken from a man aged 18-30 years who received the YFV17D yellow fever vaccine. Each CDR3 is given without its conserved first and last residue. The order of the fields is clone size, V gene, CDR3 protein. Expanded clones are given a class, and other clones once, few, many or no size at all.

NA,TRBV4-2,ASSQDVNSGGLYEQY
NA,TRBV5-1,ASSLEGGEDEQY
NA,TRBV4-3,ASSQDRSPATQY
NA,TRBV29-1,SVEYPGRETQY
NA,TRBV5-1,DSSSGGDQPQH
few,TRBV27,ASSYRGPETQY
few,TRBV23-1,ASSQPLKRAPNEQF
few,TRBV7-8,ASSLGAGIPNQPQH
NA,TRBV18,ASSPLSGLTDTQY
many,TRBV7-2,ASSTVGAGGEQY
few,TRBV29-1,SVEPGGGYIQY
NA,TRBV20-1,SARPWTVGSYNEQF
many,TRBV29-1,SGMEGTDRNVF
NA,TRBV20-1,SARDFGGLEKLF
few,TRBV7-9,ASSLGRQGANYGYT
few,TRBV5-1,ASSLDPPDTLSNQPQH
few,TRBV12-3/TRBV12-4,ASSLGARQHNEQF
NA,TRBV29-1,SVGDAFEQF
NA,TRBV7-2,ASSLQAGYSYEQY
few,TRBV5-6,ASSLGAGVNEQF
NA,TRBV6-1,ASSRGQHGMTEAF
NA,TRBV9,ASSVAREAFYGYT
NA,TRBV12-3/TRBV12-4,ASSLRQTAYEQY
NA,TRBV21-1,ASSKPGNPSTDTQY
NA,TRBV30,AWNAVGAETQY
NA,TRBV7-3,ASSLQGHGANVLT
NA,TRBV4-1,ASSQDFGGGPSYEQY
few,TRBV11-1,ASSLMSGDTEAF
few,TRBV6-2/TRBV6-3,ASSLYKAGEETQY
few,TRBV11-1,ASSSTRIQGAGETQY
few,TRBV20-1,SAERDGRADTQY
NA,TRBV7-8,ASSSDRVGGQPQH
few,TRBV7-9,ASSLTTVSYEQY
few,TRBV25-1,ASSGRTGSTGANVLT
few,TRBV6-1,ASTYIWTGAGDTQY
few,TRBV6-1,ASSTQGADTGELF
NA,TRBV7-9,ASSLDRDSLNYGYT
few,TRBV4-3,ASSLDKRGDNEQF
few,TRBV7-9,ASSLWLAGEETQY
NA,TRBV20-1,CARQEGRGRWETQY
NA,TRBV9,ASSVNSVLPNEQF
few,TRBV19,ASRVGRGNEQF
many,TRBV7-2,ASSLAEYNEQF
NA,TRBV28,ASRGPGRRADTQY
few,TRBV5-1,ASSQIRDNHFSTDTQY
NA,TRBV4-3,ASSQDWRGGRETQY
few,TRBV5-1,ASSLGVMGQPQH
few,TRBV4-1,ASSQGEGRANYGYT
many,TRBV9,ASSVGLGMNTEAF
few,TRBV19,ASSLRLAGFTDTQY
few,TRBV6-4,ASRAKGAGELF
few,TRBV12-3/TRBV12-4,ASSFEGGDTEAF
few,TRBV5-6,ASSLGPPRNPYGYT
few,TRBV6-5,ASSYWGRVLNYGYT